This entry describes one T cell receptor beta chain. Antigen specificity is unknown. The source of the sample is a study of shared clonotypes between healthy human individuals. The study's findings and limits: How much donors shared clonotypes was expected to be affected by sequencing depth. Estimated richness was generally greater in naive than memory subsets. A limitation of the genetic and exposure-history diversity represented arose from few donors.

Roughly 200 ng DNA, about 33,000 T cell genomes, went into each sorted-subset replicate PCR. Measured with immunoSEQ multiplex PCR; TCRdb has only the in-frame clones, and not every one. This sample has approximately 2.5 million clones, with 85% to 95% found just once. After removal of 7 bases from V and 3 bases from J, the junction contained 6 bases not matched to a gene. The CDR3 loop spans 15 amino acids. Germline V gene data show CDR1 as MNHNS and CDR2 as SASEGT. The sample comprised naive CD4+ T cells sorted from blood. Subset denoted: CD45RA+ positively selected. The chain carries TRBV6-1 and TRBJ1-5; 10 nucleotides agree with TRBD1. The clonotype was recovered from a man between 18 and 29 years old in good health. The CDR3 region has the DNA TGTGCCAGCAACGGACAGGGGGACATCAATCAGCCCCAGCATTTT. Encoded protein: CASNGQGDINQPQHF.